The 21 T cell receptor beta chains below were found in one sample sequenced in a study of post-analysis software for immune sequencing data. The authors incorporated unique molecular identifiers into the TCR beta cDNA libraries. TCRdb redid the calling of the PCR reads with MiXCR, one entry per CDR3 protein. The sample lists 500,000 to 600,000 distinct CDR3 sequences, roughly 47% seen once, with approximately 1.7% in the top ten. Study outcomes and limitations: Patients used about 5 TRBV segments, including TRBV5-6, TRBV5-1 and TRBV20-1, more often than controls.

The antigens these receptors bind are not known. Sequencing was carried out using blood. These receptors came from a girl aged 10 to 17 with multiple sclerosis.

The V and J genes are TRBV12-3 or TRBV12-4 and TRBJ2-1, with D unresolved. The length of the CDR3 is 11 residues. V was cut by 7 bases and J by 7 bases, with 8 bases left in between. The CDR3 sequence: CASTVLNEQFF. In DNA form, the CDR3 reads TGTGCCAGCACGGTGCTAAATGAGCAGTTCTTC.

V usage is TRBV6-5 and J usage is TRBJ1-5; perhaps TRBD1 as D (6 bases). V was shortened by 5 bases and J by 7 bases, with 12 bases between the two germline ends. This CDR3 is 13 amino acids long. Germline V lookup: CDR1 MNHEY, CDR2 SVGAGI. CDR3 sequence reads: CASSIQGGQPQHF. CDR3 in DNA: TGTGCCAGCAGTATACAGGGTGGGCAGCCCCAGCATTTT.

A few counts support this clonotype. This chain links TRBV20-1 with TRBJ2-1, with D maybe TRBD1 (6 bases). The CDR3 is made up of 16 amino acids. Between the trimmed V and J ends, which lost 0 bases and 6 bases, there was a span of 18 bases. Germline V gene sequence: CDR1 DFQATT, CDR2 SNEGSKA (reference sequence). CDR3 in DNA: TGCAGTGCTAGAGATCTTCTGGGGGCAGGCTTCAATGAGCAGTTCTTC. Protein sequence: CSARDLLGAGFNEQFF.

The genes are TRBV12-3 or TRBV12-4 and TRBJ1-2; the D gene is possibly TRBD1 (5 bases). CDR3 length equals 13 residues. V lost 2 bases, J lost 5 bases, and 9 bases lay in between. The CDR3 here is CASSLPGTYGYTF. CDR3 DNA: TGTGCCAGCAGTTTACCGGGGACGTATGGCTACACCTTC.

This rearrangement joins TRBV2 to TRBJ1-5; possible D gene TRBD1, 6 bases. Trimming took 5 bases from V and 6 from J, leaving 17 bases between them. CDR3 length equals 15 residues. Germline V gene sequence: CDR1 SNHLY, CDR2 FYNNEI. This chain's CDR3 is CASSTQGSDGQPQHF. The CDR3 region has the DNA TGTGCCAGCAGTACACAGGGTTCGGATGGTCAGCCCCAGCATTTT.

As concerns this clonotype: In this CDR3 the conserved last residue, phenylalanine or tryptophan, is missing, so a read error is likely. The J gene is TRBJ2-3, the V gene TRBV20-1; 8 bases are a match to TRBD2. The V gene's germline CDR1 is DFQATT and CDR2 SNEGSKA (reference sequence). With 4 bases clipped from V and 2 bases from J, the junction kept 11 bases outside the gene matches. The length of the CDR3 is 16 residues. CDR3 coding DNA: TGCAGTGCTACGATACGCGGGGGGCCTTCCACAGATACGCAGTATTCT. Translating it yields CSATIRGGPSTDTQYS.

This sequence joins TRBV12-3 or TRBV12-4 and TRBJ1-6; no reliable D call. This CDR3 spans 13 amino acids. Trimming pared 4 bases from V and 11 bases from J, leaving 12 bases between. CDR3 coding DNA: TGTGCCAGCAGTTCCCGTTGGGTGCCACCCCTCCACTTT. It is translated as CASSSRWVPPLHF.

The chain has TRBV29-1 and TRBJ2-1; 11 bases are a match to TRBD1. The germline gives CDR1 SQVTM, CDR2 ANQGSEA. CDR3 length: 14 residues. The CDR3 sequence: CGGRDRGTYNEQFF. The CDR3 DNA reads as TGCGGCGGTAGGGACAGGGGGACCTACAATGAGCAGTTCTTC.

The CDR3 loop reads CASSLVGYQETQYF. The DNA for the CDR3 is TGTGCCAGCAGTTTAGTGGGCTACCAAGAGACCCAGTACTTC. The rearrangement joins TRBV12-3 or TRBV12-4 to TRBJ2-5; D not resolved. The CDR3 has 14 amino acids. The V end was cut by 1 base, the J end by 0 bases, with 6 bases between.

This clonotype was counted a few times. The chain combines TRBV5-5 with TRBJ2-5; D is perhaps TRBD2 (5 bases). CDR3 size: 13 residues. Per germline, CDR1 SGHKS and CDR2 YYEKEE (reference sequence). Trimming removed 7 bases at V and 5 bases at J, with 15 bases between. CDR3 DNA sequence: TGTGCCAGCGGCCTCGGGGATTTGGAGACCCAGTACTTC. Translation gives CASGLGDLETQYF.

There are a few counts of this clonotype. As DNA, the CDR3 is TGCAGTGCTAGCGGGGGGGGACCCTACGAGCAGTACTTC. Translated: CSASGGGPYEQYF. The chain uses TRBV20-1 and TRBJ2-7, with TRBD2 identical over 8 bases. V dropped 3 bases and J dropped 2; count of bases not matched to a gene: 3. The germline V gene encodes CDR1 DFQATT and CDR2 SNEGSKA (reference sequence). The CDR3 has 13 residues.

J is TRBJ2-1 and V is TRBV12-3 or TRBV12-4, with D possibly matching TRBD2 (7 bases). V lost 6 bases to trimming and J lost 0 bases, with 18 bases between them. The CDR3 runs to 17 residues. The DNA for the CDR3 is TGTGCCAGCAGCCCTCCCCGGGGGGCCTACTCCTACAATGAGCAGTTCTTC. This encodes CASSPPRGAYSYNEQFF.

The chain is built from TRBV6-5 and TRBJ2-1; D might be TRBD2 (6 bases). Trimming shortened V by 2 bases and J by 10 bases, and 18 bases separated the two germline ends. The CDR3 totals 15 residues. Germline-derived CDR1 and CDR2 are MNHEY and SVGAGI. This CDR3 is CASSYGRVGGSEQFF. CDR3 DNA: TGTGCCAGCAGTTACGGACGCGTGGGAGGTTCCGAGCAGTTCTTC.

The chain links TRBV5-1 to TRBJ2-6, with D perhaps TRBD1 or TRBD2 (5 bases each). The germline V gene has CDR1 SGHRS and CDR2 YFSETQ. V shed 1 base and J shed 0 bases, with 14 bases lying between them. This CDR3 is 18 amino acids long. This CDR3 is CASSLRGSRVSGANVLTF. Written as DNA, the CDR3 is TGCGCCAGCAGCTTGAGAGGGTCCAGGGTCTCTGGGGCCAACGTCCTGACTTTC. Variable domain in full (rest from reference TRBV5-1 and TRBJ2-6): KAGVTQTPRYLIKTRGQQVTLSCSPISGHRSVSWYQQTPGQGLQFLFEYFSETQRNKGNFPGRFSGRQFSNSRSEMNVSTLELGDSALYLCASSLRGSRVSGANVLTFGAGSRLTVL.

This clonotype was detected only a few times. This chain uses TRBV13 with TRBJ2-1, with no clear D. There are 17 residues in the CDR3. Germline V gene sequence: CDR1 PRHDT, CDR2 FYEKMQ (reference sequence). Trimming took off 4 bases at V and 6 bases at J, with 22 bases between the two ends. This CDR3 reads CASSSSSTWSGVNEQFF. Here the CDR3 DNA reads TGTGCCAGCAGCTCCTCCTCCACTTGGTCTGGTGTCAATGAGCAGTTCTTC.

This clonotype occurred a few times. The chain links TRBV27 to TRBJ2-7, with 7 bases fitting TRBD1. The V gene end was trimmed by 8 bases and the J gene end by 2 bases; junction bases not matched to a gene: 6. Looked up from germline, CDR1 is MNHEY and CDR2 is SMNVEV (reference sequence). This CDR3 is built from 13 residues. CDR3: CASQRQGTYEQYF. The CDR3 DNA is TGTGCCAGCCAGAGACAGGGAACCTACGAGCAGTACTTC.

The genes are TRBV20-1 and TRBJ2-1, with D tentatively TRBD2 (7 bases). The germline V gene has CDR1 DFQATT and CDR2 SNEGSKA (reference sequence). Trimming pared 6 bases from V and 4 bases from J, leaving 16 bases between. The CDR3 has 14 amino acids. CDR3: CSARRGGSYNEQFF. The CDR3 DNA follows: TGCAGTGCCCGAAGGGGGGGGAGTTACAATGAGCAGTTCTTC.

This clonotype was seen a handful of times. With a much larger clone just one base away, this may be a read error. The chain recombines TRBV5-1 with TRBJ2-5; D perhaps matches TRBD2 (5 bases). Germline V CDR1 and CDR2: SGHRS, YFSETQ. The germline V and J ends were trimmed by 1 base and 11 bases, with 24 bases remaining between them. The CDR3 extends over 16 amino acids. CDR3 residues: CASSLNSGYSYNEQYF. The CDR3 DNA follows: TGCGCCAGCAGCTTGAACAGCGGCTACTCCTACAATGAGCAGTACTTC.

The chain carries TRBV20-1 and TRBJ1-6; a weak D match, TRBD1 (5 bases). The CDR3 is made up of 14 amino acids. Trimming removed 2 bases at V and 8 bases at J, with 13 bases between. Germline CDR1 is DFQATT and CDR2 is SNEGSKA (reference sequence). The chain's CDR3 is CSARSRDRYSPLHF. The CDR3 DNA reads as TGCAGTGCTAGATCCCGGGACCGGTATTCACCCCTCCACTTT.

Remarks on this clonotype: A much larger clonotype is one base distant, so this may be a read error. The chain combines TRBV6-2 or TRBV6-3 with TRBJ2-5; D is perhaps TRBD1 (5 bases). The J call could be wrong; TRBJ2-7 is a better fit for the DNA end. Looked up from germline, CDR1 is MNHEY and CDR2 is SVGEGT. This CDR3 contains 13 residues. The CDR3 is CASSPTGYYEQYF. The CDR3, as DNA: TGTGCCAGCAGTCCTACAGGTTACTACGAGCAGTACTTC.

In its sample, this clonotype was seen a few times. The J gene is TRBJ2-3, the V gene TRBV6-2 or TRBV6-3, with 16 bases aligning to TRBD2. The CDR3 spans 18 residues. Germline V gene sequence: CDR1 MNHEY, CDR2 SVGEGT. V was pared by 4 bases and J by 6 bases, with 10 bases of the junction left unmatched. The chain's CDR3 is CASSSAGTSGGAFDTQYF. The CDR3 coding sequence is TGTGCCAGCAGTTCAGCCGGGACTAGCGGGGGGGCGTTTGATACGCAGTATTTT.